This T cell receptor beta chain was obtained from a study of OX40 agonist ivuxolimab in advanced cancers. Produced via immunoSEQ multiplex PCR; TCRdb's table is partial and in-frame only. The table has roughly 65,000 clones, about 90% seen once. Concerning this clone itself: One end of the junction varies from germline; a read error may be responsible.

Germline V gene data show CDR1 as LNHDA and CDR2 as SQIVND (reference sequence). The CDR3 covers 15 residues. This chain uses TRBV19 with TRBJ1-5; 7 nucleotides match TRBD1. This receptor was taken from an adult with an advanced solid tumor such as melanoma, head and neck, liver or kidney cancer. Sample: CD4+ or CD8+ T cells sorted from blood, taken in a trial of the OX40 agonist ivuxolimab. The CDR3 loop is CTSTGQALRNQPQHF. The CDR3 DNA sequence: TGTACCAGCACCGGACAGGCCCTCCGTAATCAGCCCCAGCATTTT.